The clone carrying this T cell receptor beta chain was seen ten or more times. TCRdb re-called the reads through MiXCR, storing one row per CDR3 protein. The table has just over 8,500 distinct CDR3 sequences, approximately 15% seen once. The data are from a study of liver allograft versus peripheral blood T cells. About the research overall: The study compared liver allograft T cell receptor repertoires against peripheral blood repertoires of liver transplant recipients.

The CDR3 consists of 13 residues. Deletions cut 11 bases from V and 0 bases from J, with 14 bases between. Germline V gene data show CDR1 as ENHRY and CDR2 as SYGVKD. The receptor's source is a human patient who had a liver transplant. These T cells may partly come from the graft donor. V usage is TRBV10-3 and J usage is TRBJ2-7; tentatively, D is TRBD2 (5 bases). The CDR3 loop reads CALRGSSSYEQYF. The CDR3 DNA reads TGTGCCCTCCGTGGGAGCTCCTCCTACGAGCAGTACTTC.